This is a list of T cell receptor beta chains from one sample in a study of breast tumors, draining lymph nodes, adjacent tissues. In TCRdb, the multiplex PCR reads were re-called with MiXCR into one record per CDR3 protein. Among some 200,000 distinct CDR3 sequences listed, around 33% were seen once. Sequenced sample: axillary lymph node tissue. The receptor set was obtained from a female donor with breast cancer. Some clones in this sample may be carry-over from other donors' samples. Both conserved end residues are part of each CDR3. A D gene is named only where the DNA matches it firmly. A clone size is listed for some rows: how often the clone was seen (once, few, many), or a class if it is expanded.

size: many
D: -
V: TRBV19
J: TRBJ2-1
DNA: TGTGCCAGTGGTATAGGGGTAGGGTACAATGAGCAGTTCTTC
CDR3: CASGIGVGYNEQFF

size: many
D: -
V: TRBV7-6
J: TRBJ1-5
DNA: TGTGCCAGCAGTCCACCCCATCCTCAGCCCCAGCATTTT
CDR3: CASSPPHPQPQHF

size: many
D: -
V: TRBV19
J: TRBJ1-4
DNA: TGTGCCAGTAGTACGGGGCCCCACCGACTTTTC
CDR3: CASSTGPHRLF

size: many
D: -
V: TRBV6-5
J: TRBJ1-5
DNA: TGTGCCAGCAGAAGATCCGGGACGGGGAATCAGCCCCAGCATTTT
CDR3: CASRRSGTGNQPQHF

size: many
D: -
V: TRBV30
J: TRBJ2-1
DNA: TGTGCCTGGGGGGACAAATACAATGAGCAGTTCTTC
CDR3: CAWGDKYNEQFF

size: many
D: TRBD2
V: TRBV19
J: TRBJ2-7
DNA: TGTGCCACCCAGCGGGGGGTCGACGAGCAGTACTTC
CDR3: CATQRGVDEQYF

size: -
D: -
V: TRBV15
J: TRBJ2-1
DNA: TGTGCCACGAATCCGGGACCCAATGAGCAGTTCTTC
CDR3: CATNPGPNEQFF

size: many
D: TRBD1
V: TRBV20-1
J: TRBJ1-2
DNA: TGCAGTGCTAAAGGGCGCGTAGGGGGCTCCACCTTC
CDR3: CSAKGRVGGSTF

size: many
D: TRBD1
V: TRBV30
J: TRBJ1-2
DNA: TGTGCCTGGGGGGGGACAGGGGCCGGCTACACCTTC
CDR3: CAWGGTGAGYTF

size: -
D: -
V: TRBV9
J: TRBJ1-4
DNA: TGTGCCAGCAGCGTAGGAGGGGAGGGAAAACTGTTTTTT
CDR3: CASSVGGEGKLFF

size: -
D: -
V: TRBV19
J: TRBJ1-6
DNA: TGTGCCAGTAGTTCACGGACAGATTCACCCCTCCACTTT
CDR3: CASSSRTDSPLHF

size: many
D: -
V: TRBV19
J: TRBJ2-7
DNA: TGTGCCAGTAGTATAGATGGAGGACACTACGAGCAGTACTTC
CDR3: CASSIDGGHYEQYF

size: many
D: -
V: TRBV7-2
J: TRBJ2-1
DNA: TGTGCCAGCAGCTCGAGTTTTAACAATGAGCAGTTCTTC
CDR3: CASSSSFNNEQFF